This T cell receptor beta chain appears in the sequencing data of a study of CD8 T cells in ankylosing spondylitis. The study's findings and limits: Certain motif variants had earlier been reported in reactive arthritis synovial fluid and blood. A motif of 7 to 9 highly homologous TCR beta variants was seen as apparently characteristic of ankylosing spondylitis blood.

On this clonotype: Antigen specificity is unknown.

Preparation of TCR beta libraries was done by quantitative 5'-RACE with molecular barcodes. TCRdb re-called the 5' RACE reads with MiXCR, one entry per CDR3 protein. In the table there are 200,000 to 250,000 distinct CDR3 sequences, around 7.9% of which are singletons. In germline, CDR1 is SGDLS, CDR2 YYNGEE. Trimming cost V 0 bases and J 7 bases, with 15 bases left between them. The CDR3 length is 15 residues. The chain joins TRBV9 to TRBJ2-3, with D perhaps matching TRBD2 (6 bases). The TCR comes from a male donor with ankylosing spondylitis. Sequencing was performed on blood, either unsorted or a sorted T cell fraction (not recorded which). As DNA, the CDR3 is TGTGCCAGCAGCGTAGGATCCGGGAGTGTGTATACGCAGTATTTT. Protein sequence: CASSVGSGSVYTQYF.